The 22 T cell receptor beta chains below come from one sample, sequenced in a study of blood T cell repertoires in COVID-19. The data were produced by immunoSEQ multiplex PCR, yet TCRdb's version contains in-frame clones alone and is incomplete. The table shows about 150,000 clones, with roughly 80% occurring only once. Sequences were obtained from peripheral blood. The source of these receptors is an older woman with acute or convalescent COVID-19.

CDR3 sequence: CASSQPYRVDAFF. The CDR3 nucleotides read TGCGCCAGCAGCCAGCCCTACAGGGTCGACGCTTTCTTT. This chain uses TRBV4-1 with TRBJ1-1; a weak D match, TRBD1 (6 bases). V gave up 3 bases and J gave up 11 bases, with 16 bases separating them. Germline CDR1 MGHRA, CDR2 YSYEKL. The CDR3 consists of 13 residues.

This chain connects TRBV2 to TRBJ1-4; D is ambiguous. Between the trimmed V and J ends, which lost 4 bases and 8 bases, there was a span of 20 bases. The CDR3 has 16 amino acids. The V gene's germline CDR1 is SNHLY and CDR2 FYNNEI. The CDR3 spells CASSVYLRTPLEKLFF. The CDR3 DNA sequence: TGTGCCAGCAGTGTTTATTTACGGACTCCCCTCGAAAAACTGTTTTTT.

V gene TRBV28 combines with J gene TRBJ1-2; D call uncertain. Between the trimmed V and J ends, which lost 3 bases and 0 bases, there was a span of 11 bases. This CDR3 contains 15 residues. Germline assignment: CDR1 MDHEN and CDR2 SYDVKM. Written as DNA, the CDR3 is TGTGCCAGCAGTTTTCCCAACAGTGCTAACTATGGCTACACCTTC. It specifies CASSFPNSANYGYTF.

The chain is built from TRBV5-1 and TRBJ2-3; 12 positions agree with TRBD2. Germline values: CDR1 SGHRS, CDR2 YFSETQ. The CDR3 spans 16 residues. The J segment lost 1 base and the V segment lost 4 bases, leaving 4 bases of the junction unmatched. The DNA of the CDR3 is TGCGCCAGCAGCCCACTAGCGGGGGGCGGCACAGATACGCAGTATTTT. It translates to CASSPLAGGGTDTQYF.

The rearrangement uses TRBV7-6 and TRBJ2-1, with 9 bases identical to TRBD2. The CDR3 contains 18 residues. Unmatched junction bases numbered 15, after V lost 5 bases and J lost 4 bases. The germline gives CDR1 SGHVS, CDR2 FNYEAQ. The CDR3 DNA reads TGTGCCAGCAGCCCCCCCGTCAGCGGGGGGTCCTTTTACAATGAGCAGTTCTTC. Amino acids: CASSPPVSGGSFYNEQFF.

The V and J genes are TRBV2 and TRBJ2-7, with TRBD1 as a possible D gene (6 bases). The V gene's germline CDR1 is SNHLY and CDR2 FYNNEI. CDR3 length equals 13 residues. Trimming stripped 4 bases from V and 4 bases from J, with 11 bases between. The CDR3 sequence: CASSADRRYEQYF. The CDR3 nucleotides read TGTGCCAGCAGTGCGGACAGAAGATACGAGCAGTACTTC.

The CDR3 is CASSSAGTGSYEQYF. DNA of the CDR3: TGTGCCAGCAGTTCCGCCGGGACAGGCTCCTACGAGCAGTACTTC. This rearrangement joins TRBV6-5 to TRBJ2-7; 8 nucleotides align to TRBD1. Per germline, CDR1 MNHEY and CDR2 SVGAGI. This CDR3 has 15 residues. With V trimmed by 4 bases and J by 0 bases, 5 bases remained unmatched.

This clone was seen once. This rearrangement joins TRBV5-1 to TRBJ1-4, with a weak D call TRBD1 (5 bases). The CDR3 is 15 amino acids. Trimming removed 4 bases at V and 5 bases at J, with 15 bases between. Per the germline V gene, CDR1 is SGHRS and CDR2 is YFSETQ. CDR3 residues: CASSLAGTGNEKLFF. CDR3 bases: TGCGCCAGCAGCCTGGCCGGGACTGGCAATGAAAAACTGTTTTTT. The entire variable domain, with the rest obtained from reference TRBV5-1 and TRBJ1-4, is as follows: KAGVTQTPRYLIKTRGQQVTLSCSPISGHRSVSWYQQTPGQGLQFLFEYFSETQRNKGNFPGRFSGRQFSNSRSEMNVSTLELGDSALYLCASSLAGTGNEKLFFGSGTQLSVL.

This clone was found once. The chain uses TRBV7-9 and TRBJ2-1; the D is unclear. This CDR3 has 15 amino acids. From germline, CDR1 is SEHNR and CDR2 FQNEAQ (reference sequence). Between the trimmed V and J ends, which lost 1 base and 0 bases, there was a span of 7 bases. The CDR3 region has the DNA TGTGCCAGCAGCTTAGTCAGGTTCTCCTACAATGAGCAGTTCTTC. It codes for CASSLVRFSYNEQFF.

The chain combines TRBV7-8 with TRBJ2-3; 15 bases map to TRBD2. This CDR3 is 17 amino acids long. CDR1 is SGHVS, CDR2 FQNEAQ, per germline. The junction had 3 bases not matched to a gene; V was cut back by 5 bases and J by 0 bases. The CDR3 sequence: CASSQGLAGGSTDTQYF. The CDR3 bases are TGTGCCAGCAGCCAGGGACTAGCGGGGGGTAGCACAGATACGCAGTATTTT.

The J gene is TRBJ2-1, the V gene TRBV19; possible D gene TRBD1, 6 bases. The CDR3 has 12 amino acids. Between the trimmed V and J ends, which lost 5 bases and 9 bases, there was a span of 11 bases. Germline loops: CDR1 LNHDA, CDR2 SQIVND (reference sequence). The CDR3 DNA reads TGTGCCAGTAGTCAGACCAGGGGTGAGCAGTTCTTC. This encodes CASSQTRGEQFF.

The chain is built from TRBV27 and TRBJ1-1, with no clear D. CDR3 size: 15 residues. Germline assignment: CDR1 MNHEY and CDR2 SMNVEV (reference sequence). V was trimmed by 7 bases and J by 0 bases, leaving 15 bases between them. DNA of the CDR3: TGTGCCAGCACTATTAAAGGCGGAGTGAACACTGAAGCTTTCTTT. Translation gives CASTIKGGVNTEAFF.

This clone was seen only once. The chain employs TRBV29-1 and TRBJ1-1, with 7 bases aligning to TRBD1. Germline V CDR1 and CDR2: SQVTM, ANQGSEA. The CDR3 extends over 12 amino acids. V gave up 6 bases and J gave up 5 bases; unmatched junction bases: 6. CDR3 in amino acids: CSVWTGRTEAFF. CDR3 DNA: TGCAGCGTATGGACAGGACGGACTGAAGCTTTCTTT.

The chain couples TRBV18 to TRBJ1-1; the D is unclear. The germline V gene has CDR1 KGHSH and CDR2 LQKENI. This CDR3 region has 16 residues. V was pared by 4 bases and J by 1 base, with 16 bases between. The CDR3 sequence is CASSRLELGENTEAFF. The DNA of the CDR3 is TGTGCCAGCTCACGGCTAGAACTGGGAGAGAACACTGAAGCTTTCTTT.

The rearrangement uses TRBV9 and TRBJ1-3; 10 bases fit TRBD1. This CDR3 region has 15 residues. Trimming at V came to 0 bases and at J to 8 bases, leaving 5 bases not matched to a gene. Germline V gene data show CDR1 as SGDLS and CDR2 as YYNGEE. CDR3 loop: CASSVGGDRGYTIYF. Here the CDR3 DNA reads TGTGCCAGCAGCGTAGGCGGGGACAGGGGATACACCATATATTTT.

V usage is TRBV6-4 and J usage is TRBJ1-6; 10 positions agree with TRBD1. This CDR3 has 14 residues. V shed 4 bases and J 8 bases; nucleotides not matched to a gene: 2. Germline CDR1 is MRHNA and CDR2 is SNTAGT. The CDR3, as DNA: TGTGCCAGCAGTGTGGACAGGGGGGATTCACCCCTCCACTTT. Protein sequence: CASSVDRGDSPLHF.

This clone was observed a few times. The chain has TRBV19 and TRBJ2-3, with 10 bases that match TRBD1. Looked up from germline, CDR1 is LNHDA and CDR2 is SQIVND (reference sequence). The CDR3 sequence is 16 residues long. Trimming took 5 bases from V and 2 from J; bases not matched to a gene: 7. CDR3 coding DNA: TGTGCCAGTAGTGCAGACAGGGGGCAAGACACAGATACGCAGTATTTT. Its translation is CASSADRGQDTDTQYF.

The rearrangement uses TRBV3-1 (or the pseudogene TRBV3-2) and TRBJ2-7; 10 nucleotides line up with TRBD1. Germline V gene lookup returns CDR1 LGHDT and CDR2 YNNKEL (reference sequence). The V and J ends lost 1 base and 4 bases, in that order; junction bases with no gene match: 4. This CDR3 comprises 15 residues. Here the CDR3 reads CASSQGPGQGYEQYF. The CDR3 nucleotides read TGTGCCAGCAGCCAAGGACCGGGACAGGGGTACGAGCAGTACTTC.

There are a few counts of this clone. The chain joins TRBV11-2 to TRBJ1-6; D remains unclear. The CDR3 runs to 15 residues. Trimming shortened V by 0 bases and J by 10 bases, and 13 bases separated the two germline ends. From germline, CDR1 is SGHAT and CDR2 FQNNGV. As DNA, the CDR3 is TGTGCCAGCAGCTTAGAAAAGGCCCTGAGGTCACCCCTCCACTTT. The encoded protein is CASSLEKALRSPLHF.

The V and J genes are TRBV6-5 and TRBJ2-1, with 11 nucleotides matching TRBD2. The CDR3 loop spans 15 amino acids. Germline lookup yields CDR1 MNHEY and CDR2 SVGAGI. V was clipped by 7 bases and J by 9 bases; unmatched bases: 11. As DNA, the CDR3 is TGTGCCAGCATTAGCGGGGGGGCCTTTCGTAGTGAGCAGTTCTTC. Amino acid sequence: CASISGGAFRSEQFF.

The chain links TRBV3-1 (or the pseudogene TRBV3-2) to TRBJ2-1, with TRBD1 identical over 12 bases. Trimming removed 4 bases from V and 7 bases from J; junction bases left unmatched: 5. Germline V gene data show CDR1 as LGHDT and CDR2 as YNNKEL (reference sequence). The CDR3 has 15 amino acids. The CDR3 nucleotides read TGTGCCAGCAGCCTGGGACAGGGGGCGGGTAATGAGCAGTTCTTC. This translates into CASSLGQGAGNEQFF.

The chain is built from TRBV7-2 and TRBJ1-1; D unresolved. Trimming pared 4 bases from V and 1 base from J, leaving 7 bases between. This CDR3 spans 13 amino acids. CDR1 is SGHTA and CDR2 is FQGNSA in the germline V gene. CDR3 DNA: TGTGCCAGCAGCTCACGGAGGAACACTGAAGCTTTCTTT. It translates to CASSSRRNTEAFF.